One and the same sample provided the 3 T cell receptor beta chains below, sequenced in a study of blood T cell repertoires in COVID-19. Only in-frame clones appear in the TCRdb table, and some are missing; sequencing was by immunoSEQ multiplex PCR. The sample includes about 100,000 clones, roughly 80% seen only once; the top ten take roughly 29%. Input material: peripheral blood. The receptors were gathered from a man aged 70 or older with active or convalescent COVID-19.

V is TRBV6-2 or TRBV6-3 and J is TRBJ2-2; 8 bases are a match to TRBD2. The CDR3 sequence is 15 residues long. CDR1 and CDR2 (germline): MNHEY, SVGEGT. V dropped 6 bases and J dropped 6; count of bases not matched to a gene: 9. CDR3 residues: CASSPSRAGAGELFF. CDR3 in DNA: TGTGCCAGCAGCCCCTCTAGAGCGGGAGCCGGGGAGCTGTTTTTT.

The chain combines TRBV7-2 with TRBJ2-5; TRBD2 agrees at 7 bases. The CDR3 spans 15 residues. Germline CDR1 SGHTA, CDR2 FQGNSA. Germline trimming cut 1 base from V and 5 bases from J; bases unmatched to any gene: 7. The chain's CDR3 is CASSLETGGRETQYF. The CDR3 DNA is TGTGCCAGCAGCTTAGAGACGGGGGGACGGGAGACCCAGTACTTC.

The rearrangement links TRBV23-1 to TRBJ1-2; D unclear. TRBV23-1 is labeled an ORF, and its function is uncertain. V dropped 0 bases and J dropped 5 bases, with 31 bases sitting between them. CDR3 length equals 21 residues. CDR3 nucleotide sequence: TGCGCCAGCAGTCAATCCATGAACCCGATCCCGAGTCCTGAGGGCAGGTATGGCTACACCTTC. Translation: CASSQSMNPIPSPEGRYGYTF.